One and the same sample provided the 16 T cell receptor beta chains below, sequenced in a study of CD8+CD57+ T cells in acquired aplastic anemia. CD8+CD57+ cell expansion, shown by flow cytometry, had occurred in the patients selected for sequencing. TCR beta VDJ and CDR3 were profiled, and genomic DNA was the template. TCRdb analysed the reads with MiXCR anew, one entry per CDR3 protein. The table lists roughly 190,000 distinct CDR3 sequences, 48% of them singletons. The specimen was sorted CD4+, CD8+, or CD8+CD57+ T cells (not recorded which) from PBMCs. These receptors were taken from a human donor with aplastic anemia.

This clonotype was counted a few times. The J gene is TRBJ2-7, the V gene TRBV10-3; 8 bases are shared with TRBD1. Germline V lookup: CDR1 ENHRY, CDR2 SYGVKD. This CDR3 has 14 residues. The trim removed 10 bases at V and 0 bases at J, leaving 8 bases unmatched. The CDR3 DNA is TGTGCCACCACGGGTGGGACAGGCTCCTACGAGCAGTACTTC. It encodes CATTGGTGSYEQYF.

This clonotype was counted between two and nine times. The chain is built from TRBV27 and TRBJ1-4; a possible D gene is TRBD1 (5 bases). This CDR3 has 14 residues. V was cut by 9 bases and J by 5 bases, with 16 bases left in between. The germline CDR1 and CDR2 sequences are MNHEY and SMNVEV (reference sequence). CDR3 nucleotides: TGTGCCAGGCGATTGCGACAGCTCAATGAAAAACTGTTTTTT. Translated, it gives CARRLRQLNEKLFF.

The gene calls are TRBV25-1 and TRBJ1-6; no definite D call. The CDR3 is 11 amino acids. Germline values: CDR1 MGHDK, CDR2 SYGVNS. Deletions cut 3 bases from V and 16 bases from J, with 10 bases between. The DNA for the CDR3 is TGTGCCAGCAGTGAGTCAACGTCTCTCCACTTT. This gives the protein CASSESTSLHF.

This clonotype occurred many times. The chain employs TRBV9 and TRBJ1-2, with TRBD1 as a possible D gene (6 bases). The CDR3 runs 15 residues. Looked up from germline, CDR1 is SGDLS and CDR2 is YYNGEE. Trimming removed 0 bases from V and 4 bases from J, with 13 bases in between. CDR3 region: CASSVDGGAVYGYTF. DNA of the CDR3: TGTGCCAGCAGCGTAGACGGGGGCGCGGTCTATGGCTACACCTTC.

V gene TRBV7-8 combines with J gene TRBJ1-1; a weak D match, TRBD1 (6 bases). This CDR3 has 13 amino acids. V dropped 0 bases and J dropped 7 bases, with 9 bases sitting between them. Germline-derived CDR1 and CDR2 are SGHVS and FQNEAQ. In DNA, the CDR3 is TGTGCCAGCAGCTTAGCGAGGGGGAGTGAAGCTTTCTTT. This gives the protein CASSLARGSEAFF.

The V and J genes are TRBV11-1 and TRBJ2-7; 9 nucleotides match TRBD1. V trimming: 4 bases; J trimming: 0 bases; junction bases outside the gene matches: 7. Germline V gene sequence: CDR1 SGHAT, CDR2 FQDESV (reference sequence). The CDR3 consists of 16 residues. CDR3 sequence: CASSSIRGQGSYEQYF. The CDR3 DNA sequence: TGTGCCAGCAGCTCGATAAGGGGACAGGGCTCCTACGAGCAGTACTTC.

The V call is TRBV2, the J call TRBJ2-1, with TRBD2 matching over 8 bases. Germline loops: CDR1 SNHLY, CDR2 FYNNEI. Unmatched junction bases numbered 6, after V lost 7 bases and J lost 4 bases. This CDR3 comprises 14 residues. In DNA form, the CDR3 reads TGTGCCAGCAACCGCGGGGGGTCATACAATGAGCAGTTCTTC. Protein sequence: CASNRGGSYNEQFF.

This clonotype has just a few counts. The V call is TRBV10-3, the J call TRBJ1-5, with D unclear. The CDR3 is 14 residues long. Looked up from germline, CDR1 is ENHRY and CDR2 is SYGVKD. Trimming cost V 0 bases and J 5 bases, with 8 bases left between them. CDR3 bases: TGTGCCATCAGTGAGTCTAGTCGTGATCAGCCCCAGCATTTT. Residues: CAISESSRDQPQHF.

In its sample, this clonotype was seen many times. The DNA of the CDR3 is TGTGCCAGCAGCCAATCGGGCAGGTCACAAGAGACCCAGTACTTC. Translating it yields CASSQSGRSQETQYF. The chain is built from TRBV16 and TRBJ2-5; no reliable D call. With 0 bases removed from V and 2 bases from J, the gap between germline ends came to 10 bases. CDR3 length: 15 amino acids. Germline V gene lookup returns CDR1 KGHSY and CDR2 FQNENV.

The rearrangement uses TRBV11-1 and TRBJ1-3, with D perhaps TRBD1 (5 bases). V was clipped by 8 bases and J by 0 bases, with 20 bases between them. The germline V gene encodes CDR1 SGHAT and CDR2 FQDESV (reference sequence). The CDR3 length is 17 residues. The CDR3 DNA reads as TGTGCCAGCGCAGCCAGTGGACGGACAATCTCTGGAAACACCATATATTTT. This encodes CASAASGRTISGNTIYF.

The CDR3 is CASSESTEGNEQFF. The DNA of the CDR3 is TGCGCCAGCAGTGAGAGCACAGAGGGCAATGAGCAGTTCTTC. The chain uses TRBV10-2 and TRBJ2-1; D may be TRBD2 (5 bases). Looked up from germline, CDR1 is WSHSY and CDR2 is SAAADI. The CDR3 runs to 14 residues. Trimming cost V 2 bases and J 6 bases, with 11 bases left between them.

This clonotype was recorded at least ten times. This chain's CDR3 is CASSQTDRGGAQYF. The CDR3 coding sequence is TGTGCCAGCAGCCAAACCGACAGGGGAGGGGCCCAGTACTTC. The chain employs TRBV12-3 or TRBV12-4 and TRBJ2-5, with D possibly TRBD1 on 8 matching bases. The V gene lost 6 bases and the J gene lost 9 bases, with 20 bases spanning the gap. This CDR3 has 14 amino acids.

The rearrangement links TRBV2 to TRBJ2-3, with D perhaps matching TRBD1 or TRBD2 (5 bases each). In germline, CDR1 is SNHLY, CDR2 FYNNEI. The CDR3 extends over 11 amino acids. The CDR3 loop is CAGGRQDTQYF. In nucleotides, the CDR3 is TGTGCTGGGGGAAGGCAAGATACGCAGTATTTT.

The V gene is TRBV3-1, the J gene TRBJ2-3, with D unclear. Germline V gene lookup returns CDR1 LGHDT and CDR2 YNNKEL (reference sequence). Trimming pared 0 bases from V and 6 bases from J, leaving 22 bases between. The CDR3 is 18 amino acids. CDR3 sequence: CASSQEPPGTALGDTQYF. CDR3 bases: TGTGCCAGCAGCCAAGAGCCACCTGGAACAGCTCTCGGGGATACGCAGTATTTT.

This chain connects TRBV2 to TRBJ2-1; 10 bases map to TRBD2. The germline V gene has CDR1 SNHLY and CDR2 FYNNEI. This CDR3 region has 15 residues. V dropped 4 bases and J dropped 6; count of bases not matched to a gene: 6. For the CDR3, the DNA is TGTGCCAGCAGTGTGGCTAGCGGGGGACGCAATGAGCAGTTCTTC. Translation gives CASSVASGGRNEQFF.

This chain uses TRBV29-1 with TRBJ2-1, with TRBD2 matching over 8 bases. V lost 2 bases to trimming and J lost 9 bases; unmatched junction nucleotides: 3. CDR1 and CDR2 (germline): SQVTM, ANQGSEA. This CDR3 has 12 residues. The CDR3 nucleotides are TGCAGCGTTGAAACTAGCGGCCTTGAGCAGTTCTTC. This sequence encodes CSVETSGLEQFF.